Listed below are T cell receptor beta chains from one sample, sequenced in a study of blood T cell repertoires in COVID-19. The assay was immunoSEQ multiplex PCR, and TCRdb's table has in-frame clones only and misses some. The table lists roughly 410,000 clones, over 75% of them singletons. Sequenced input: peripheral blood. The receptors originated from a middle-aged woman with COVID-19, enrolled during active disease. Both conserved end residues are trimmed from each CDR3. The D gene is left open where the match is weak.

D	V	J	CDR3
TRBD1	TRBV30	TRBJ1-2	AWSVGTAGYT
TRBD1	TRBV5-1	TRBJ1-1	ASSNDRGTEAF
TRBD1	TRBV27	TRBJ1-4	ASSFSGQGREKLF
TRBD1	TRBV27	TRBJ1-2	ASSLLPRRGTEGYT
NA	TRBV28	TRBJ1-1	ASSLGTSSAF
NA	TRBV7-9	TRBJ1-5	ASSSRENQPQH
TRBD1	TRBV7-2	TRBJ1-4	ASSARYRGSNEKLF
TRBD1	TRBV24-1	TRBJ1-1	ATSDNTGGGTEAF
TRBD1	TRBV10-3	TRBJ1-1	AISLDRVNTEAF
NA	TRBV6-2/TRBV6-3	TRBJ1-2	ASSYSQGPHGYT
NA	TRBV5-1	TRBJ1-2	ASSLDGGGIGYT
NA	TRBV7-2	TRBJ1-2	ASSSDPSSYGYT
TRBD2	TRBV19	TRBJ2-1	ASSIVIAGGPNNEQF
TRBD2	TRBV19	TRBJ2-7	ASSWAGGSYEQY
TRBD2	TRBV6-2/TRBV6-3	TRBJ2-7	ASSYIAGRYYEQY
NA	TRBV28	TRBJ2-7	ASSGTPDYEQY
NA	TRBV6-1	TRBJ1-2	ASRATANYGYT
NA	TRBV11-2	TRBJ2-1	ASSLVPITGNEQF
TRBD1	TRBV19	TRBJ2-1	ASKAQGASYNEQF
TRBD2	TRBV20-1	TRBJ2-7	SASRTSGGREQY
NA	TRBV5-1	TRBJ2-3	ASSLSGGQADTQY
TRBD1	TRBV28	TRBJ2-2	ASSPRTGWTGELF
NA	TRBV6-1	TRBJ1-3	ASSETHHGRENSGNTIY
NA	TRBV5-6	TRBJ2-3	ASSLGRAVSTDTQY
NA	TRBV6-2/TRBV6-3	TRBJ1-1	ASSYTANTEAF
NA	TRBV7-2	TRBJ2-3	ASSLGTPRTDTQY
NA	TRBV5-1	TRBJ2-7	ASSSGNRYLYEQY
NA	TRBV9	TRBJ1-1	ASSVGALNTEAF
NA	TRBV19	TRBJ2-7	ASSIDRGQSYEQY
NA	TRBV29-1	TRBJ1-1	SVRAGNRYEAF
NA	TRBV7-9	TRBJ1-5	ASSSEEGRGQPQH
NA	TRBV19	TRBJ1-5	ARGGHQPQH
NA	TRBV7-9	TRBJ2-4	ASSLNEGRAKNIQY
NA	TRBV5-1	TRBJ2-7	ASSLSDGSPGYEQY
NA	TRBV10-2	TRBJ2-7	ASTQGEEQY
TRBD1	TRBV19	TRBJ1-2	ASNVRGKQGEANYGYT
NA	TRBV6-5	TRBJ2-5	ASSPKGGSAETQY
TRBD2	TRBV15	TRBJ2-5	ATRTSGGETQY
TRBD1	TRBV6-5	TRBJ1-5	ASSSWGQGDNQPQH
NA	TRBV29-1	TRBJ2-7	SVKTDRLPSYEQY
TRBD2	TRBV7-3	TRBJ2-3	ASSLGAGGPPTDTQY
NA	TRBV10-3	TRBJ1-4	AISESGFQGEKLF
NA	TRBV28	TRBJ1-2	ASSPPGQTNYGYT
TRBD1	TRBV28	TRBJ1-1	ASSSPAGTDMNTEAF
NA	TRBV4-1	TRBJ1-1	ASSQIRGAGNTEAF
NA	TRBV7-2	TRBJ1-2	ASSLARQGSYGYT
NA	TRBV3-1/TRBV3-2	TRBJ1-1	ASSLGGVMNTEAF
NA	TRBV7-8	TRBJ2-7	ASSRRQVGSEQY
TRBD1	TRBV13	TRBJ1-6	ASSSKGQGADSPLH
TRBD1	TRBV5-1	TRBJ1-2	ASSLAAGGSYGYT
NA	TRBV6-2/TRBV6-3	TRBJ1-4	ASSYLREGSTNEKLF
TRBD1	TRBV7-9	TRBJ1-5	ASSLFSGTEH